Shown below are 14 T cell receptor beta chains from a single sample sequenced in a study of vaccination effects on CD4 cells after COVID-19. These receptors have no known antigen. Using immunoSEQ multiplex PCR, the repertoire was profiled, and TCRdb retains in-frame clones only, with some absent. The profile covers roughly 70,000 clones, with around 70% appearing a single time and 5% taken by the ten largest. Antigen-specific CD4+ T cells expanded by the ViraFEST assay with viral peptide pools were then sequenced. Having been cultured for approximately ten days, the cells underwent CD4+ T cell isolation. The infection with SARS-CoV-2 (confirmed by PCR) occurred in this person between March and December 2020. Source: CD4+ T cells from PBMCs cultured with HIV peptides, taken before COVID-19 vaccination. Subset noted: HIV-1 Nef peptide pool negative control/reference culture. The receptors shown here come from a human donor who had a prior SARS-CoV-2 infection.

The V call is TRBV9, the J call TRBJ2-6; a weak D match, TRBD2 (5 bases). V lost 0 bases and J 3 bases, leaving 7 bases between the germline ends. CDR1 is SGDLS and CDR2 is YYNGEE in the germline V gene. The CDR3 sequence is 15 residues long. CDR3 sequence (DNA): TGTGCCAGCAGCGTAGGAGGGATTGGGGCCAACGTCCTGACTTTC. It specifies CASSVGGIGANVLTF. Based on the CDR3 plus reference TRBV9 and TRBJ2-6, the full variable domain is DSGVTQTPKHLITATGQRVTLRCSPRSGDLSVYWYQQSLDQGLQFLIQYYNGEERAKGNILERFSAQQFPDLHSELNLSSLELGDSALYFCASSVGGIGANVLTFGAGSRLTVL.

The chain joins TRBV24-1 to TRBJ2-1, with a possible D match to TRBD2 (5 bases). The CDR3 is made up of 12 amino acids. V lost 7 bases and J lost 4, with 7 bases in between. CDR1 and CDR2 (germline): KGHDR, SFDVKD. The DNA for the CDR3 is TGTGCCACCAGCCGGGATTACAATGAGCAGTTCTTC. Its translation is CATSRDYNEQFF.

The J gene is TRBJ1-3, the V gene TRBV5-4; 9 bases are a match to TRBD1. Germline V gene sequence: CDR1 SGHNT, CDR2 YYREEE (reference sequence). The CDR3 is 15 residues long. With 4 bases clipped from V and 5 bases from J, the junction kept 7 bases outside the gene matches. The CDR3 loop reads CASSGGTGQRNTIYF. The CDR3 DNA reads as TGTGCCAGCAGCGGTGGGACAGGGCAAAGAAACACCATATATTTT.

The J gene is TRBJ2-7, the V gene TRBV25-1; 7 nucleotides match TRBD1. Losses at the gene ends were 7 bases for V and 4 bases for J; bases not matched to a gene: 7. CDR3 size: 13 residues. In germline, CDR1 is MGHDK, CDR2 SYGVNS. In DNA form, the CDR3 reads TGTGCCAGCATAGAGGGGGCGGAGTACGAGCAGTACTTC. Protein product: CASIEGAEYEQYF.

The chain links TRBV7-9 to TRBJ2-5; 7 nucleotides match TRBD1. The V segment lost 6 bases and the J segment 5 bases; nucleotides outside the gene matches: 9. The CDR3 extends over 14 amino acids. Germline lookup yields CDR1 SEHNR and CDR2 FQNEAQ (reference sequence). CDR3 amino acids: CASRRQGRGETQYF. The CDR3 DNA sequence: TGTGCCAGCAGGAGACAGGGCAGGGGGGAGACCCAGTACTTC.

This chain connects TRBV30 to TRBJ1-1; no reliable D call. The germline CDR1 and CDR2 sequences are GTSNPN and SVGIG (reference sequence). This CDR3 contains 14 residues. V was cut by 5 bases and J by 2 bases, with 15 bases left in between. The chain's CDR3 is CAWEFSRFNTEAFF. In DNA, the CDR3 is TGTGCCTGGGAATTTAGTAGGTTTAACACTGAAGCTTTCTTT. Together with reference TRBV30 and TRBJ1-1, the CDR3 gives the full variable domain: SQTIHQWPATLVQPVGSPLSLECTVEGTSNPNLYWYRQAAGRGLQLLFYSVGIGQISSEVPQNLSASRPQDRQFILSSKKLLLSDSGFYLCAWEFSRFNTEAFFGQGTRLTVV.

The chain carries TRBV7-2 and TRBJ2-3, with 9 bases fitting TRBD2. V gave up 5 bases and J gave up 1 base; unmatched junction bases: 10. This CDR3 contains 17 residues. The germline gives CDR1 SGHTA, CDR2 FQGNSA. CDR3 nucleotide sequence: TGTGCCAGCAGCCATTTTAGCGGGAGCCTGGGCACAGATACGCAGTATTTT. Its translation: CASSHFSGSLGTDTQYF.

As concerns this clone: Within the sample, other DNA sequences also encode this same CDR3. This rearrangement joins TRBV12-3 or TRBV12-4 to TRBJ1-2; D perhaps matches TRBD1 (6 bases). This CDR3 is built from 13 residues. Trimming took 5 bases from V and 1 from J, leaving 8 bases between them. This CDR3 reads CASSLQGNYGYTF. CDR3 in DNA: TGTGCCAGCAGTCTACAGGGTAACTATGGCTACACCTTC.

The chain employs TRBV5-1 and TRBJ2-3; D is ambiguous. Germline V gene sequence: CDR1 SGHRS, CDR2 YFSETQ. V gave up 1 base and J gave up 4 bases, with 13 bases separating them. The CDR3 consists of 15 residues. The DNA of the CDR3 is TGCGCCAGCAGCTTGTCTTCTGTAGCCTCAGATACGCAGTATTTT. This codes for CASSLSSVASDTQYF.

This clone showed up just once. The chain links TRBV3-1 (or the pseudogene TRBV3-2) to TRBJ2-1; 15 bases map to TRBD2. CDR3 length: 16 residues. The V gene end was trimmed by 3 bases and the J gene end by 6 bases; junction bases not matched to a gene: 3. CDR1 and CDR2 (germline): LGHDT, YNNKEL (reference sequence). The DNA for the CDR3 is TGTGCCAGCAGCCATCTGGGACTAGCGGGAGGCAATGAGCAGTTCTTC. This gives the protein CASSHLGLAGGNEQFF.

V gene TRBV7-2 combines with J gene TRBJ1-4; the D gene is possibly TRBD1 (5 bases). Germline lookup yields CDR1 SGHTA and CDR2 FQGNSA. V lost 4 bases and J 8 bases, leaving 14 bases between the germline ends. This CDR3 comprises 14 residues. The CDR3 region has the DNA TGTGCCAGCAGCTCAGCCAGACAGTCCGAAAAACTGTTTTTT. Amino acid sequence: CASSSARQSEKLFF.

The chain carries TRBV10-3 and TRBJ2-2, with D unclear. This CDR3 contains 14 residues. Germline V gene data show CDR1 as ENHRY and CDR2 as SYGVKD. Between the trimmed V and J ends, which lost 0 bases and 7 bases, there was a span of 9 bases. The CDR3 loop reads CAISESSRNGELFF. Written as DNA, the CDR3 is TGTGCCATCAGTGAGTCCTCTAGAAACGGGGAGCTGTTTTTT.

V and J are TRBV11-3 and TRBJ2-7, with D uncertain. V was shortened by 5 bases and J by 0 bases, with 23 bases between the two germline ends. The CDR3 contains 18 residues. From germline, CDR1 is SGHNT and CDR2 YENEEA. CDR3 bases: TGTGCCAGCAGCCTAGGTCGACTTCGCCTTCGGCCCTCCTACGAGCAGTACTTC. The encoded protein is CASSLGRLRLRPSYEQYF.

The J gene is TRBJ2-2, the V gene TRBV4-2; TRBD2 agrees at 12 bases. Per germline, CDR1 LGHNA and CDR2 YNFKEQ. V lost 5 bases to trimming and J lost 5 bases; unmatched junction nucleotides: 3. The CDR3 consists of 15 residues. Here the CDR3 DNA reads TGTGCCAGCAGCGAACTAGCGGGGGGTACCGGGGAGCTGTTTTTT. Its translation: CASSELAGGTGELFF.